This entry concerns a single T cell receptor (beta chain). Naive CD8 cells comprised CD45RO-negative, CCR7-positively selected cells, excluding terminally differentiated effector memory CD45RA+ cells. The sample comes from a study of shared clonotypes between healthy human individuals. CDR1 SEHNR and CDR2 FQNEAQ come from the germline V gene (reference sequence). This CDR3 contains 17 residues. Unmatched junction bases numbered 9, after V lost 5 bases and J lost 0 bases. The protocol was immunoSEQ multiplex PCR, while the TCRdb copy is restricted to in-frame clones and leaves out a portion. The sample records millions of clones, about 95% being singletons.

The sequence was obtained from a man aged 18 to 29 in good health. Source material: naive CD8+ T cells sorted from blood. V gene TRBV7-9 combines with J gene TRBJ2-1; TRBD2 matches at 8 bases. CDR3 nucleotides: TGTGCCAGCAGCCTCGGGGGGGAGGGCCACTCCTACAATGAGCAGTTCTTC. Its translation: CASSLGGEGHSYNEQFF.